Listed below are T cell receptor beta chains from one sample, sequenced in a study of blood T cell repertoires in COVID-19. Sequenced by immunoSEQ multiplex PCR; TCRdb stores in-frame clones only, minus some. The sample holds a few hundred thousand clones; 89% are singletons and the top ten take roughly 0.92%. What was sequenced was peripheral blood. The receptors originated from a woman between 35 and 50 years old who had recovered from COVID-19. The CDR3 runs from the conserved cysteine through the conserved F or W.

v_call	j_call	cdr3_aa
TRBV9	TRBJ2-2	CASSGLAGNTGELFF
TRBV27	TRBJ1-2	CASGWDSYGYTF
TRBV5-6	TRBJ1-5	CASSGWTGGNQPQHF
TRBV7-3	TRBJ2-1	CASSSRQGGYNEQFF
TRBV9	TRBJ2-1	CASSVELAGVDNEQFF
TRBV19	TRBJ1-1	CASSSGQGNTEAFF
TRBV18	TRBJ2-3	CASSPPTVMGTQYF
TRBV18	TRBJ2-5	CASSPIGQAKETQYF
TRBV18	TRBJ2-7	CASSQSLGVGYEQYF
TRBV3-1/TRBV3-2	TRBJ2-7	CASSQVFPRGEQYF
TRBV6-4	TRBJ2-1	CASRDLAGGPYNEQFF
TRBV24-1	TRBJ1-5	CATSDSSPDYSNQPQHF
TRBV11-3	TRBJ1-6	CASSQDRSGSPLHF
TRBV2	TRBJ1-4	CASSRTGGDEKLFF
TRBV3-1/TRBV3-2	TRBJ2-2	CASSQDIAGGKWELFF
TRBV7-2	TRBJ1-2	CASSLDTTLYGYTF
TRBV6-5	TRBJ1-1	CASTAWDKNTEAFF
TRBV29-1	TRBJ1-2	CSVEDSAGGYGYTF
TRBV30	TRBJ1-5	CAWNEAGQPQHF
TRBV7-2	TRBJ2-1	CASSYKAGGPSSYNEQFF
TRBV2	TRBJ2-2	CASRISGLPNTGELFF
TRBV30	TRBJ1-2	CAWERTGGRGYTF
TRBV2	TRBJ2-1	CASSEGEIEQFF
TRBV11-2	TRBJ2-7	CASSLEASGAYEQYF
TRBV5-1	TRBJ1-2	CASSPSISLGHGYTF
TRBV10-3	TRBJ2-5	CAISESRLVGLETQYF
TRBV11-3	TRBJ2-7	CASRTSGNYEQYF
TRBV4-1	TRBJ1-1	CASSRDRNTEAFF
TRBV5-4	TRBJ2-1	CASSFGAGVEFF
TRBV2	TRBJ2-1	CASSEARTSGSYNEQFF
TRBV7-2	TRBJ2-7	CASSPTGVTRYEQYF
TRBV24-1	TRBJ1-2	CATSPGAGQLYTF
TRBV7-3	TRBJ2-1	CASSPGGSEQFF
TRBV27	TRBJ1-2	CASSKQGAGGYTF
TRBV10-3	TRBJ2-5	CAISEEAGAQETQYF
TRBV7-2	TRBJ2-3	CASSFIYPGLDADTQYF
TRBV6-4	TRBJ2-7	CASSVLAGAYEQYF
TRBV28	TRBJ1-1	CASSPRPRNTEAFF
TRBV9	TRBJ2-1	CASSVEPGLAGPYNEQFF